These 10 T cell receptor beta chains came from one sample sequenced in a study of T cells in Graves' hyperthyroidism and ophthalmopathy. Amplification of TCR beta CDR3 regions used RNA as the template. In the first-round RT-PCR of the TCR CDR3, the HTBI primer set was used. TCRdb reprocessed the multiplex PCR reads with MiXCR, giving one entry per CDR3 protein. The table includes about 350,000 distinct CDR3 sequences, 11% to 15% detected once. Sequences were obtained from blood. The receptor set was obtained from a woman in her twenties or thirties with Graves' hyperthyroidism.

This clonotype has a count of ten or more. The chain couples TRBV20-1 to TRBJ1-3; no firm D call. V lost 5 bases to trimming and J lost 7 bases, with 9 bases between them. Germline CDR1 DFQATT, CDR2 SNEGSKA (reference sequence). The CDR3 is made up of 11 amino acids. CDR3 protein: CSAPDVNTIYF. CDR3 in DNA: TGCAGTGCTCCAGATGTTAACACCATATATTTT.

This clonotype was seen many times. V gene TRBV20-1 combines with J gene TRBJ2-1, with D perhaps TRBD1 or TRBD2 (5 bases each). Germline assignment: CDR1 DFQATT and CDR2 SNEGSKA (reference sequence). The CDR3 has 16 residues. V lost 1 base and J 2 bases, leaving 15 bases between the germline ends. The DNA for the CDR3 is TGCAGTGCTAGAGTGCTTGGGGGAAGTACCTACAATGAGCAGTTCTTC. Translating gives CSARVLGGSTYNEQFF.

This sequence joins TRBV28 and TRBJ2-3; no reliable D call. The CDR3 totals 14 residues. CDR1 and CDR2 from the germline V gene are MDHEN and SYDVKM. V was cut by 3 bases and J by 3 bases, with 10 bases left in between. In nucleotides, the CDR3 is TGTGCCAGCAGTTTTTCCCAGGCAACAGATACGCAGTATTTT. Protein product: CASSFSQATDTQYF.

This clonotype was observed at least ten times. The chain carries TRBV18 and TRBJ1-1; D is perhaps TRBD1 (5 bases). The V gene lost 0 bases and the J gene lost 7 bases, with 15 bases spanning the gap. Germline V CDR1 and CDR2: KGHSH, LQKENI. This CDR3 region has 15 residues. As DNA, the CDR3 is TGTGCCAGCTCACCACCTGGTCTGTTCCAGGGTGAAGCTTTCTTT. Protein: CASSPPGLFQGEAFF.

The chain links TRBV9 to TRBJ2-7, with 12 bases identical to TRBD2. CDR3 length: 15 residues. J was trimmed by 5 bases and V by 1 base; bases with no gene match: 4. Germline V lookup: CDR1 SGDLS, CDR2 YYNGEE. As DNA, the CDR3 is TGTGCCAGCAGCGTAACCTGGACTAGCGGGAACGAGCAGTACTTC. It is translated as CASSVTWTSGNEQYF.

This clonotype was seen a few times. The rearrangement links TRBV29-1 to TRBJ1-3, with D possibly TRBD1 on 5 matching bases. Germline CDR1 SQVTM, CDR2 ANQGSEA. V gave up 5 bases and J gave up 4 bases, with 12 bases separating them. This CDR3 is 13 amino acids long. CDR3 region: CSVLGASGNTIYF. The CDR3 DNA reads TGCAGCGTTCTAGGGGCGTCGGGAAACACCATATATTTT.

This clonotype has a handful of counts. This chain links TRBV3-1 with TRBJ1-6; D unresolved. This CDR3 has 14 amino acids. CDR1 is LGHDT and CDR2 is YNNKEL in the germline V gene (reference sequence). V gave up 4 bases and J gave up 11 bases, with 15 bases separating them. The CDR3 spells CASSPARTKTPLHF. In DNA, the CDR3 is TGTGCCAGCAGCCCTGCCCGCACGAAGACACCCCTCCACTTT.

The chain links TRBV6-4 to TRBJ1-5; D call uncertain. The V gene's germline CDR1 is MRHNA and CDR2 SNTAGT. The germline V and J ends were trimmed by 3 bases and 6 bases, with 9 bases remaining between them. CDR3 length equals 13 residues. The DNA for the CDR3 is TGTGCCAGCAGTGAGATCTCGGGTCAGCCCCAGCATTTT. Translating it yields CASSEISGQPQHF.

This clonotype was found a few times. The rearrangement uses TRBV7-6 and TRBJ2-1; D is unresolved. The CDR3 has 13 amino acids. Germline V gene lookup returns CDR1 SGHVS and CDR2 FNYEAQ. Trimming stripped 10 bases from V and 3 bases from J, with 13 bases between. CDR3 sequence reads: CATEFNFYNEQFF. CDR3 sequence (DNA): TGTGCCACGGAATTCAACTTCTACAATGAGCAGTTCTTC.

This chain connects TRBV9 to TRBJ2-1; D possibly corresponds to TRBD2 (5 bases). The V end was cut by 1 base, the J end by 8 bases, with 16 bases between. CDR3 length: 15 residues. Germline CDR1 and CDR2: SGDLS and YYNGEE. This CDR3 is CASSVLSEVLDEQFF. CDR3 nucleotides: TGTGCCAGCAGCGTATTATCGGAGGTGTTGGATGAGCAGTTCTTC.